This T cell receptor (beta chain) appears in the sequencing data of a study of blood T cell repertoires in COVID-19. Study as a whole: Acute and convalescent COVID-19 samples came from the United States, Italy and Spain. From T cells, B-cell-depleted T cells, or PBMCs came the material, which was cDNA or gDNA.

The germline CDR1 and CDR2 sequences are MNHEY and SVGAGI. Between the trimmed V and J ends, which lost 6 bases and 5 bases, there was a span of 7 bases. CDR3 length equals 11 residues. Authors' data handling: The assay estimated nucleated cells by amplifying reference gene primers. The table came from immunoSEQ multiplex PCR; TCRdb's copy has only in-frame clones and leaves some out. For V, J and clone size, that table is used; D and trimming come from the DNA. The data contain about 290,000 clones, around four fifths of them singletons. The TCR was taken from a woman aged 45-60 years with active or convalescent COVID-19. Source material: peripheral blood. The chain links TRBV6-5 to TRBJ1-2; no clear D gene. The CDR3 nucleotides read TGTGCCAGCAGCAACTCTTATGGCTACACCTTC. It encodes CASSNSYGYTF.